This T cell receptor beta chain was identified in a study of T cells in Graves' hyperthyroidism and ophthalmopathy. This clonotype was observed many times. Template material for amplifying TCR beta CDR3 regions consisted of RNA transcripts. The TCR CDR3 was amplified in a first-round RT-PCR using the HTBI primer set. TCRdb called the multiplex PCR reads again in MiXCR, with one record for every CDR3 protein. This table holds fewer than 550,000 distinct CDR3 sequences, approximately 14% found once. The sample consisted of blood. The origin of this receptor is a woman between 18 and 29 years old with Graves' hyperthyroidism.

The CDR3 region has the DNA TGTGCCACGGAGACTCGGGACAGCCCCGAGCAGTTCTTC. Amino acids: CATETRDSPEQFF. The chain recombines TRBV18 with TRBJ2-1; 7 bases are a match to TRBD1. Germline CDR1 reads KGHSH; CDR2 reads LQKENI. V was clipped by 10 bases and J by 10 bases; unmatched bases: 13. This CDR3 contains 13 residues.